This TCR beta chain was obtained from a study of radiation and T cells in renal cell carcinoma. Time point described: blood 4 weeks post-SBRT, at nephrectomy. Specified treatment: 15 Gy SBRT to primary tumor, nephrectomy 4 weeks later. Nephrectomy followed 15 Gy stereotactic body radiation by 4 weeks. The patient's renal cell carcinoma had clear cell pathology. Repertoires were generated with immunoSEQ multiplex PCR, while TCRdb's copy carries only in-frame clones and drops some. This sample has approximately 150,000 clones, with about 88% found just once. Study-level findings and limits: Top tumor clonotypes rose in blood 2 weeks post-radiation, then contracted.

In the case of this clone: Antigen: not known.

This clonotype was obtained from a woman between 50 and 59 years old with renal cell carcinoma. The sample was blood, taken from a patient whose treatment included radiotherapy and nephrectomy.

The CDR3 nucleotides are TGTGCCAGCAGCTTAGTTACAGGGACCAAGTCTAATGAGCAGTTCTTC. The encoded protein is CASSLVTGTKSNEQFF. The chain joins TRBV7-2 to TRBJ2-1; weak D call: TRBD1 (6 bases). The germline CDR1 and CDR2 sequences are SGHTA and FQGNSA. CDR3 size: 16 residues. V lost 1 base, J lost 7 bases, and 17 bases lay in between.